The 4 T cell receptor beta chains in this list originate from one sample, sequenced in a study of blood T cells in healthy people across ages. PCR was performed a second time for about 7 to 12 cycles using a sample-barcoded 5' primer and a J-beta primer mix. TCRdb independently ran MiXCR on the 5' RACE reads; one entry per CDR3 protein. The repertoire holds approximately 800,000 distinct CDR3 sequences, with under 40% as singletons. Material for sequencing was blood. All receptors come from a young man in good health.

On this clonotype: This may stem from a read error, because a much larger clone lies one nucleotide away. V and J are TRBV4-2 and TRBJ2-6; weak D call: TRBD1 (5 bases). Germline V gene lookup returns CDR1 LGHNA and CDR2 YNFKEQ. This CDR3 contains 16 residues. CDR3: CASSQDHGSGASVLTF. CDR3 DNA: TGTGCCAGCAGCCAAGATCACGGCTCTGGGGCCAGCGTCCTGACTTTC.

The chain employs TRBV12-3 or TRBV12-4 and TRBJ1-2, with 7 bases lining up with TRBD1. This CDR3 region has 14 residues. The V segment lost 1 base and the J segment 5 bases; nucleotides outside the gene matches: 4. As DNA, the CDR3 is TGTGCCAGCAGTTTAGACGGGACAGCTTATGGCTACACCTTC. Translation gives CASSLDGTAYGYTF.

The sample holds many counts of this clonotype. J is TRBJ2-5 and V is TRBV6-2 or TRBV6-3; D call uncertain. V gave up 1 base and J gave up 5 bases, with 2 bases separating them. CDR3 size: 11 residues. Germline CDR1 is MNHEY and CDR2 is SVGEGT. CDR3 protein: CASSYWETQYF. The CDR3 DNA sequence: TGTGCCAGCAGTTACTGGGAGACCCAGTACTTC.

V gene TRBV12-3 or TRBV12-4 combines with J gene TRBJ2-7; a possible D gene is TRBD2 (6 bases). The CDR3 runs to 14 residues. Trimming took off 5 bases at V and 1 base at J, with 12 bases between the two ends. The CDR3 coding sequence is TGTGCCAGCAGTGTGGAGGGTTGGTCCTACGAGCAGTACTTC. As protein: CASSVEGWSYEQYF.